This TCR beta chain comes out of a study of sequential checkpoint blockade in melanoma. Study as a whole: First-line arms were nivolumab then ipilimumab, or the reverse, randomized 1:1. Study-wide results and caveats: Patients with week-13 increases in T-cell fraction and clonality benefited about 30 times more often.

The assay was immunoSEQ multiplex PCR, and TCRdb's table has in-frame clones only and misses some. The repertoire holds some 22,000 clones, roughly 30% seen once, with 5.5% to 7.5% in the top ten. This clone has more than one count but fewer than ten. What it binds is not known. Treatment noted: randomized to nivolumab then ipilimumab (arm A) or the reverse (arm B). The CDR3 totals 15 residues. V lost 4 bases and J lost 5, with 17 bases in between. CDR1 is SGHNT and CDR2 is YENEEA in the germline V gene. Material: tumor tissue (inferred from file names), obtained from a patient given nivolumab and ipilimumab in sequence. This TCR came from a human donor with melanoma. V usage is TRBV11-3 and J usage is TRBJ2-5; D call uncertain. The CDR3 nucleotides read TGTGCCAGCAGCTCCGGAATTGGGGAATTTGAGACCCAGTACTTC. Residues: CASSSGIGEFETQYF.